This T cell receptor beta chain comes out of a study of blood T cell repertoires in COVID-19. Sequencing used immunoSEQ multiplex PCR; TCRdb keeps in-frame clones, though not all of them. The repertoire holds roughly 49,000 clones, with around 83% as singletons. The CDR3 consists of 15 residues. V shed 7 bases and J shed 9 bases, with 22 bases lying between them. Germline V gives CDR1 MDHEN, CDR2 SYDVKM. This clone has only a few counts. The sample consisted of peripheral blood. This chain connects TRBV28 to TRBJ1-3, with unresolved D. The sequence derives from a man in his forties or fifties with acute or convalescent COVID-19. In nucleotides, the CDR3 is TGTGCCAGCATCACTACCCACCCAGCGCGGGGCACCATATATTTT. It specifies CASITTHPARGTIYF.